This passage covers 24 T cell receptor beta chains from one sample sequenced in a study of blood T cell repertoires in COVID-19. Only in-frame clones appear in the TCRdb table, and some are missing; sequencing was by immunoSEQ multiplex PCR. Of 350,000 or so clones listed, 88% are singletons. Sequenced sample: PBMCs or T cells enriched from blood (not recorded which). These receptors came from a young woman who had been exposed to COVID-19.

This clone was observed once. The chain couples TRBV15 to TRBJ2-7; 7 bases are a match to TRBD2. The J segment lost 0 bases and the V segment lost 0 bases, leaving 5 bases of the junction unmatched. CDR1 LNHNV and CDR2 YYDKDF come from the germline V gene (reference sequence). The CDR3 runs 16 residues. In DNA, the CDR3 is TGTGCCACCAGCAGAGATTGGACGGGAGGCTCCTACGAGCAGTACTTC. It is translated as CATSRDWTGGSYEQYF.

The chain has TRBV5-1 and TRBJ2-3, with TRBD2 matching 7 bases. Germline CDR1 is SGHRS and CDR2 is YFSETQ. This CDR3 has 14 amino acids. The V segment lost 4 bases and the J segment 4 bases; nucleotides outside the gene matches: 6. DNA of the CDR3: TGCGCCAGCAGCCCGGGACTACCTCCAGATACGCAGTATTTT. This translates into CASSPGLPPDTQYF.

The genes are TRBV7-8 and TRBJ1-2, with 7 bases matching TRBD1. The CDR3 covers 14 residues. CDR1 SGHVS and CDR2 FQNEAQ come from the germline V gene. V lost 5 bases, J lost 4 bases, and 7 bases stayed unmatched. The CDR3 nucleotides read TGTGCCAGCAGCCCGACAGGGAGGCTCTATGGCTACACCTTC. Protein: CASSPTGRLYGYTF.

V and J are TRBV24-1 and TRBJ1-5, with D perhaps TRBD1 (5 bases). The CDR3 covers 14 residues. Trimming removed 5 bases from V and 7 bases from J, with 14 bases in between. The germline CDR1 and CDR2 sequences are KGHDR and SFDVKD. The CDR3 nucleotides read TGTGCCACCAGTGTCTCGGGTGCAGGGCAGCCCCAGCATTTT. Its translation: CATSVSGAGQPQHF.

This sequence joins TRBV2 and TRBJ2-5, with 7 bases aligning to TRBD2. The CDR3 has 19 residues. V gave up 6 bases and J gave up 1 base; unmatched junction bases: 20. Per the germline V gene, CDR1 is SNHLY and CDR2 is FYNNEI. The CDR3 region is CASSHSRSSGDETQETQYF. The CDR3 DNA follows: TGTGCCAGCAGCCACTCCCGGTCTAGCGGAGATGAGACCCAAGAGACCCAGTACTTC.

The chain couples TRBV5-1 to TRBJ1-2; tentative D call: TRBD1 (5 bases). Germline CDR1 and CDR2: SGHRS and YFSETQ. This CDR3 contains 15 residues. Trimming removed 4 bases at V and 2 bases at J, with 15 bases between. DNA of the CDR3: TGCGCCAGCAGCACAGGACATACCCCCAACTATGGCTACACCTTC. Translating it yields CASSTGHTPNYGYTF.

The chain links TRBV28 to TRBJ1-4; 7 nucleotides align to TRBD1. The CDR3 consists of 15 residues. The V gene's germline CDR1 is MDHEN and CDR2 SYDVKM. The V segment lost 6 bases and the J segment 4 bases; nucleotides outside the gene matches: 8. The CDR3 loop reads CASRPYRGFNEKLFF. Written as DNA, the CDR3 is TGTGCCAGCAGGCCCTACAGGGGATTTAATGAAAAACTGTTTTTT.

This clone was found once. The chain joins TRBV29-1 to TRBJ1-1, with TRBD1 matching over 8 bases. The CDR3 loop spans 15 amino acids. J was trimmed by 6 bases and V by 4 bases; bases with no gene match: 13. Germline CDR1 and CDR2: SQVTM and ANQGSEA. The CDR3 reads CSVAPQGARSAEAFF. CDR3 nucleotides: TGCAGCGTTGCCCCCCAGGGGGCGCGGTCCGCTGAAGCTTTCTTT.

J is TRBJ2-7 and V is TRBV5-6; the match to TRBD1 covers 12 bases. J lost 6 bases, V lost 3 bases, and 4 bases had no gene match. CDR1 and CDR2 from the germline V gene are SGHDT and YYEEEE. CDR3 length: 14 residues. The CDR3 DNA reads as TGTGCCAGCAGCTACGGGACAGGGGGCGCCGAGCAGTACTTC. This codes for CASSYGTGGAEQYF. Filled out from reference TRBV5-6 and TRBJ2-7, the complete variable domain reads DAGVTQSPTHLIKTRGQQVTLRCSPKSGHDTVSWYQQALGQGPQFIFQYYEEEERQRGNFPDRFSGHQFPNYSSELNVNALLLGDSALYLCASSYGTGGAEQYFGPGTRLTVT.

J is TRBJ2-7 and V is TRBV3-1 (or the pseudogene TRBV3-2), with 8 bases aligning to TRBD2. The CDR3 is 14 amino acids. From germline, CDR1 is LGHDT and CDR2 YNNKEL (reference sequence). The trim removed 3 bases at V and 5 bases at J, leaving 6 bases unmatched. CDR3 region: CASSHSGSIHEQYF. Here the CDR3 DNA reads TGTGCCAGCAGCCACAGCGGGAGCATCCACGAGCAGTACTTC.

The V and J genes are TRBV5-5 and TRBJ1-1, with unresolved D. The V end was cut by 4 bases, the J end by 1 base, with 8 bases between. This CDR3 region has 13 residues. The germline CDR1 and CDR2 sequences are SGHKS and YYEKEE (reference sequence). This CDR3 is CASSSPTNTEAFF. The CDR3, as DNA: TGTGCCAGCAGCAGCCCAACGAACACTGAAGCTTTCTTT.

This clone appeared once. The V gene is TRBV6-2 or TRBV6-3, the J gene TRBJ2-2; TRBD2 is a possible D gene (5 bases). Trimming cost V 5 bases and J 2 bases, with 15 bases left between them. The germline V gene has CDR1 MNHEY and CDR2 SVGEGT. This CDR3 contains 16 residues. The CDR3 is CASSPQAEGNTGELFF. As DNA, the CDR3 is TGTGCCAGCAGTCCCCAGGCCGAGGGTAACACCGGGGAGCTGTTTTTT.

This clone has a handful of counts. This CDR3 reads CASSLGEGSYGYTF. The CDR3, as DNA: TGCGCCAGCAGCTTGGGGGAGGGCAGCTATGGCTACACCTTC. V gene TRBV5-1 combines with J gene TRBJ1-2; D call uncertain. The CDR3 spans 14 residues. Per germline, CDR1 SGHRS and CDR2 YFSETQ. V was cut by 0 bases and J by 4 bases, with 10 bases left in between.

This chain links TRBV25-1 with TRBJ2-5; the D gene is possibly TRBD1 (5 bases). Germline V gene data show CDR1 as MGHDK and CDR2 as SYGVNS. Trimming stripped 10 bases from V and 5 bases from J, with 11 bases between. The CDR3 length is 11 residues. CDR3 nucleotide sequence: TGTGCCACCGGACATATGGAGACCCAGTACTTC. Protein sequence: CATGHMETQYF.

The chain employs TRBV7-8 and TRBJ1-6; 9 bases match TRBD1. V trimming: 4 bases; J trimming: 7 bases; junction bases outside the gene matches: 8. The CDR3 consists of 16 residues. Germline V gives CDR1 SGHVS, CDR2 FQNEAQ. CDR3 amino acids: CASSSDRGSRNSPLHF. CDR3 coding DNA: TGTGCCAGCAGCTCTGACAGGGGGTCGCGAAATTCACCCCTCCACTTT.

The V call is TRBV12-3 or TRBV12-4, the J call TRBJ1-1; D is uncertain. This CDR3 region has 13 residues. Trimming took 6 bases from V and 10 from J, leaving 18 bases between them. In DNA form, the CDR3 reads TGTGCCAGCAGACTACCGGGTCTTGGAGGAGCTTTCTTT. Translating it yields CASRLPGLGGAFF.

V is TRBV2 and J is TRBJ1-1, with D possibly TRBD1 on 6 matching bases. Trimming stripped 0 bases from V and 10 bases from J, with 15 bases between. The germline V gene has CDR1 SNHLY and CDR2 FYNNEI. The CDR3 is 14 amino acids. Here the CDR3 DNA reads TGTGCCAGCAGTGAAGCGCTGGTGGGGGGGCGAGCTTTCTTT. Residues: CASSEALVGGRAFF.

J is TRBJ1-1 and V is TRBV7-9; D is uncertain. CDR3 length equals 13 residues. The ends were cut back, 6 bases at V and 0 bases at J, with 8 bases in the middle. Germline-derived CDR1 and CDR2 are SEHNR and FQNEAQ (reference sequence). DNA of the CDR3: TGTGCCAGCAGACCTCCAGTGAACACTGAAGCTTTCTTT. Translating gives CASRPPVNTEAFF.

This chain uses TRBV5-1 with TRBJ2-1, with 9 bases aligning to TRBD1. This CDR3 region has 18 residues. The trim removed 0 bases at V and 5 bases at J, leaving 12 bases unmatched. Germline values: CDR1 SGHRS, CDR2 YFSETQ. The CDR3 region is CASSLEETTGGAHNEQFF. The CDR3 bases are TGCGCCAGCAGCTTGGAAGAGACCACAGGGGGCGCGCACAATGAGCAGTTCTTC.

The V gene is TRBV10-1, the J gene TRBJ2-7; 14 positions match TRBD2. The V segment lost 0 bases and the J segment 2 bases; nucleotides outside the gene matches: 3. The length of the CDR3 is 17 residues. Germline V CDR1 and CDR2: WNHNN, SYGVQD (reference sequence). CDR3 DNA sequence: TGCGCCAGCAGTGAGTCGCTGACTAGCGGGAGGGCCTACGAGCAGTACTTC. Translated: CASSESLTSGRAYEQYF.

The chain links TRBV30 to TRBJ2-7, with D tentatively TRBD1 (6 bases). The germline gives CDR1 GTSNPN, CDR2 SVGIG (reference sequence). The CDR3 runs to 14 residues. V was clipped by 2 bases and J by 2 bases, with 13 bases between them. The CDR3 DNA is TGTGCCTGGAGTTCGGACAGCGGCGCCTACGAGCAGTACTTC. Amino acid sequence: CAWSSDSGAYEQYF.

The chain couples TRBV18 to TRBJ2-6; tentative D call: TRBD2 (5 bases). The V gene lost 2 bases and the J gene lost 0 bases, with 14 bases spanning the gap. Germline V gives CDR1 KGHSH, CDR2 LQKENI. There are 18 residues in the CDR3. CDR3 sequence (DNA): TGTGCCAGCTCACCATACGTTTCTGAGGGCTCTGGGGCCAACGTCCTGACTTTC. As protein: CASSPYVSEGSGANVLTF. Looking up the rest from reference TRBV18 and TRBJ2-6 gives the full variable domain: NAGVMQNPRHLVRRRGQEARLRCSPMKGHSHVYWYRQLPEEGLKFMVYLQKENIIDESGMPKERFSAEFPKEGPSILRIQQVVRGDSAAYFCASSPYVSEGSGANVLTFGAGSRLTVL.

The chain carries TRBV5-1 and TRBJ1-2; the D gene is possibly TRBD1 (5 bases). V was clipped by 0 bases and J by 5 bases, with 11 bases between them. The CDR3 is 14 amino acids. Germline CDR1 and CDR2: SGHRS and YFSETQ. The CDR3 region is CASSLGRAKYGYTF. The DNA for the CDR3 is TGCGCCAGCAGCTTGGGCAGGGCCAAATATGGCTACACCTTC.

This sequence joins TRBV24-1 and TRBJ1-2; 9 nucleotides line up with TRBD1. This CDR3 region has 15 residues. Germline V gene sequence: CDR1 KGHDR, CDR2 SFDVKD. J was trimmed by 7 bases and V by 2 bases; bases with no gene match: 7. The CDR3 spells CATSDSDRGLVGYTF. In DNA, the CDR3 is TGTGCCACCAGTGATTCGGACAGGGGATTAGTTGGCTACACCTTC.